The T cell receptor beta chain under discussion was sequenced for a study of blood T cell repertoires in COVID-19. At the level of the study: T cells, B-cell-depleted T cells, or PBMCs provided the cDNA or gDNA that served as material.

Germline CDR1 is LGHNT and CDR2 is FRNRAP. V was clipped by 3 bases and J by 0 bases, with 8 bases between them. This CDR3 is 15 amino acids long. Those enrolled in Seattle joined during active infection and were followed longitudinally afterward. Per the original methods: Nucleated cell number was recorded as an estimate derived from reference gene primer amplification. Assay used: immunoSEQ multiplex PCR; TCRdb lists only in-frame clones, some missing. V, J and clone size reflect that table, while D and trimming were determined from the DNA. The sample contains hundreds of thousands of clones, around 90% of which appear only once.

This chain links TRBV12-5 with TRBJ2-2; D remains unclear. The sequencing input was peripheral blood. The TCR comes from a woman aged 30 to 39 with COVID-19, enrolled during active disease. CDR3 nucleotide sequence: TGTGCTAGTGGTTTCGCAGCGCCGAACACCGGGGAGCTGTTTTTT. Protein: CASGFAAPNTGELFF.